This note documents a single TCR beta chain sequence. What this receptor recognizes is not known. There are no base qualities to consult, and no much larger clone falls within one base. The sample belongs to a study of control samples from healthy donors and cancer patients (dated by TCRdb to 2020 to 2021). Library preparation was by the immunoSEQ multiplex PCR assay. TCRdb carries this immuneACCESS record with in-frame sequences only. Its versions omit some clonotypes, under half of them owing to an unresolved V gene in the studies checked, with the rest unexplained. In this sample the table shows 120,000 or so clones, 85% to 95% of which occur a single time. Less than 4% of the sample is in the top ten clones. The CDR3 measures 12 amino acids from cysteine to phenylalanine. The only DNA kept is the CDR3, 36 bases in frame from the first base. CDR1 MNHEY and CDR2 SVGAGI were looked up in the germline V gene. V and J are truncated by 7 bases and 4 bases respectively, leaving an intervening sequence of 10 bases.

The origin of this receptor is a man aged 25 to 40 in good health. Specimen: blood. Recombination joined TRBV6-5 with TRBJ1-2, and TRBD1 may be the D gene, going by 5 matching bases. The CDR3 region reads CASTWDFYGYTF. The sequence in DNA is TGTGCCAGCACCTGGGACTTCTATGGCTACACCTTC.